This T cell receptor beta chain is drawn from a study of blood T cells in healthy people across ages. The study, taken as a whole, reports: Age advanced and TCR beta diversity per million T cells fell, roughly linearly. The long-lived group displayed more naive CD4+ cells, plus higher diversity, than the aged donors did.

Of note for this clonotype: The antigen remains unidentified.

It was with a sample-barcoded 5' primer and a J-beta primer mix that a second PCR of about 7 to 12 cycles was run. TCRdb itself ran the 5' RACE reads through MiXCR, one entry per CDR3 protein. Of hundreds of thousands of distinct CDR3 sequences listed, approximately 60% are singletons. This sequence originates from a man aged 40-49 years in good health. Material: blood.

CDR3 sequence (DNA): TGTGCCAGCAGAGCCAGACTAGCGGTGAAAGAGACCCAGTACTTC. Its translation: CASRARLAVKETQYF. The V call is TRBV28, the J call TRBJ2-5, with TRBD2 identical over 9 bases. Per germline, CDR1 MDHEN and CDR2 SYDVKM. The CDR3 contains 15 residues. The junction had 8 bases not matched to a gene; V was cut back by 6 bases and J by 3 bases.